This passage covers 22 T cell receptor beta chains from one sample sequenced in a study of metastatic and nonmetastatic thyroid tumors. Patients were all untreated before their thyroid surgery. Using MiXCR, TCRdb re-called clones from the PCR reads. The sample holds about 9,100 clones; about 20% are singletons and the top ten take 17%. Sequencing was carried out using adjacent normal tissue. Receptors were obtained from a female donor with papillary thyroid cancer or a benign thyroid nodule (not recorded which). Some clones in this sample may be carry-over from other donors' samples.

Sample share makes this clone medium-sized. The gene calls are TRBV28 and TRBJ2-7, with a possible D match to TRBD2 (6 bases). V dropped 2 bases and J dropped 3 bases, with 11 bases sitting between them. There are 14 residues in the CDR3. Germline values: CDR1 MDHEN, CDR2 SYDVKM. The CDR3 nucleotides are TGTGCCAGCAGTTTACGTGCGGGGTTCTACGAGCAGTACTTC. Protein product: CASSLRAGFYEQYF.

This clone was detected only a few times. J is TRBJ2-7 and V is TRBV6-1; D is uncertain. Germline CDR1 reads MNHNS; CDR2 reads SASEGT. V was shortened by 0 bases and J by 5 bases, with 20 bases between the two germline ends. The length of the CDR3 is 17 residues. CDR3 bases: TGTGCCAGCAGTGAAGCTCTCCTTGTACATGTTCCTCACGAGCAGTACTTC. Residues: CASSEALLVHVPHEQYF.

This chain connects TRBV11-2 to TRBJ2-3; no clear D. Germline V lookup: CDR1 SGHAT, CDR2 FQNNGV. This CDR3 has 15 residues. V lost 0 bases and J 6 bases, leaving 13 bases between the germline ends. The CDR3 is CASSLEIISRDTQYF. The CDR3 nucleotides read TGTGCCAGCAGCTTAGAGATTATTAGCCGGGATACGCAGTATTTT.

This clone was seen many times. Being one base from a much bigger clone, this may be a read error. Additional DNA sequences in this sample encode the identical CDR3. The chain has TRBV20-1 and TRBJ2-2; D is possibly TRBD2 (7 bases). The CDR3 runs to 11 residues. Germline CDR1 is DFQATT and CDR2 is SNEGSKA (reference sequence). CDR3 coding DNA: TGCAGTGCTGGGGGGGCCGGGGAGTTGTTTTTT. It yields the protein CSAGGAGELFF.

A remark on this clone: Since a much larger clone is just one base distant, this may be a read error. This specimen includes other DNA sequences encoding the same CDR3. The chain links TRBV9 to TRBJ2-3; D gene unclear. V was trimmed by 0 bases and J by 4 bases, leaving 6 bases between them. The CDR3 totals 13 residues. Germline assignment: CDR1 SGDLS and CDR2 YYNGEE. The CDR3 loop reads CASSVEVADTQYF. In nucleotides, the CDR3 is TGTGCCAGCAGCGTAGAGGTGGCAGATACGCAGTATTTT.

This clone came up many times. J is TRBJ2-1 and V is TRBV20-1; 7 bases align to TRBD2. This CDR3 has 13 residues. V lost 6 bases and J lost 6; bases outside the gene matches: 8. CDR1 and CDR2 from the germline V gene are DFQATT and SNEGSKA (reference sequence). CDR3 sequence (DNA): TGCAGTGCCCCCGGGACTACGGGCAATGAGCAGTTCTTC. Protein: CSAPGTTGNEQFF.

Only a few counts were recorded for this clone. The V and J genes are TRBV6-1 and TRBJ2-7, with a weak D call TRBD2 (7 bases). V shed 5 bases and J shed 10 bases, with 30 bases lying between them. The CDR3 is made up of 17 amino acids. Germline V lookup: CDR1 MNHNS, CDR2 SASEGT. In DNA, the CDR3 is TGTGCCAGCAGTCGCATCCTCTCAGGGGCCCTACCGGGAGGACAGTACTTC. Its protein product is CASSRILSGALPGGQYF.

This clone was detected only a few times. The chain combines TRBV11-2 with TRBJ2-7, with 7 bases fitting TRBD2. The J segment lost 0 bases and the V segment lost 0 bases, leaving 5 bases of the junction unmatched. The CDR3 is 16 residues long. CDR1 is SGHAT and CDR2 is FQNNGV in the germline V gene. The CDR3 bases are TGTGCCAGCAGCTTAGATCGGGGCGGGAGCTCCTACGAGCAGTACTTC. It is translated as CASSLDRGGSSYEQYF.

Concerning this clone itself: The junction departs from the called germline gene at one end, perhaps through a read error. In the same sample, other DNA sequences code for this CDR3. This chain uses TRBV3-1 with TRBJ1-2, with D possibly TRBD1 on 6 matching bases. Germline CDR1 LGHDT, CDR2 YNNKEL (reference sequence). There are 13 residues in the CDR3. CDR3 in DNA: TGTGCCAGCAGTCGGCAGGGGAACTACGGCTACACCTTC. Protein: CASSRQGNYGYTF. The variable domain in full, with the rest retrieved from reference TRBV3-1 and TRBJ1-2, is DTAVSQTPKYLVTQMGNDKSIKCEQNLGHDTMYWYKQDSKKFLKIMFSYNNKELIINETVPNRFSPKSPDKAHLNLHINSLELGDSAVYFCASSRQGNYGYTFGSGTRLTVV.

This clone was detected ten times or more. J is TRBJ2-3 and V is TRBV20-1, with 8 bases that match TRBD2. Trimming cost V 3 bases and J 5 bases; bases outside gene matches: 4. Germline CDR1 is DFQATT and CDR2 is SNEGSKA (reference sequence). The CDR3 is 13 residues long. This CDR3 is CSASPTSGDTQYF. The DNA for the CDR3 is TGCAGTGCTAGTCCTACTAGCGGAGATACGCAGTATTTT.

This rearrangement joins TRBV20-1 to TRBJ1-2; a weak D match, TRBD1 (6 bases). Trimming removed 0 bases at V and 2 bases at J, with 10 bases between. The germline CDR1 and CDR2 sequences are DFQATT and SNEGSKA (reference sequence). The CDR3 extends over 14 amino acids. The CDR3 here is CSARDWGGNYGYTF. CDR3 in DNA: TGCAGTGCTAGAGATTGGGGGGGCAACTATGGCTACACCTTC.

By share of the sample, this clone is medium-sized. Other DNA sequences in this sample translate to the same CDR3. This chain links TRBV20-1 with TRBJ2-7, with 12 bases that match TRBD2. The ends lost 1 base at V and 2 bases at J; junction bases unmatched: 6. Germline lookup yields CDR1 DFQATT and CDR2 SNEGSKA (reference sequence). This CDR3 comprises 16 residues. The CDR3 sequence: CSARAPSGGAPYEQYF. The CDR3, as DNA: TGCAGTGCTAGAGCGCCTAGCGGGGGGGCCCCCTACGAGCAGTACTTC.

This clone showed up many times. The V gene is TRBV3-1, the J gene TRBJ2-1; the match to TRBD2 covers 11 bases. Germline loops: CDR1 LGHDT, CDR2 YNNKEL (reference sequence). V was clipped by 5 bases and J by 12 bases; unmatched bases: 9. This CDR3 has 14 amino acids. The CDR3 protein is CASSIQTSGERQFF. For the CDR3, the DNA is TGTGCCAGCAGCATCCAGACTAGCGGGGAGCGGCAGTTCTTC.

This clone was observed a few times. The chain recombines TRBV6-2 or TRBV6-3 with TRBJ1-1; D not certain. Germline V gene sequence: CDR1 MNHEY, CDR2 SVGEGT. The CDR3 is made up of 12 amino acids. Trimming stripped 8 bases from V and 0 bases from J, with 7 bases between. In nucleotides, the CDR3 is TGTGCCAGCGGACGGTTGAACACTGAAGCTTTCTTT. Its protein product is CASGRLNTEAFF.

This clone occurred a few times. Written as DNA, the CDR3 is TGTGCCAGCAGTCCCGACAGGGTATCCTATGGCTACACCTTC. It is translated as CASSPDRVSYGYTF. V usage is TRBV6-1 and J usage is TRBJ1-2; 7 positions agree with TRBD1. J lost 4 bases, V lost 5 bases, and 7 bases had no gene match. CDR3 length equals 14 residues. CDR1 is MNHNS and CDR2 is SASEGT in the germline V gene.

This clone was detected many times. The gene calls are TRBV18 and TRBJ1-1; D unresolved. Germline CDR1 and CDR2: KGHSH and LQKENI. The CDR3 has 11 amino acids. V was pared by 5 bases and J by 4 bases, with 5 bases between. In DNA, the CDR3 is TGTGCCAGCTCAATGGGCACTGAAGCTTTCTTT. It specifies CASSMGTEAFF.

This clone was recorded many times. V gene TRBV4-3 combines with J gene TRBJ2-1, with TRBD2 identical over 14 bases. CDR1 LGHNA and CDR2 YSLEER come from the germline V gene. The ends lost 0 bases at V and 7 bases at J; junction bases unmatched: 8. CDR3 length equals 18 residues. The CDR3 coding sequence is TGCGCCAGCAGCCAAGAGACTAGCGGGGGGGCAAAGTGGAATGAGCAGTTCTTC. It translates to CASSQETSGGAKWNEQFF.

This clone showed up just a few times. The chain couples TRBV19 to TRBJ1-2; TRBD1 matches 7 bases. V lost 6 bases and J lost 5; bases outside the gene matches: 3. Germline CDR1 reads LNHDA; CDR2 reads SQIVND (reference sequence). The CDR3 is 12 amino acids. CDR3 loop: CASRGQVYGYTF. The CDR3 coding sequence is TGTGCCAGTAGAGGACAGGTATATGGCTACACCTTC.

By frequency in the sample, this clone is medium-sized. CDR3: CASSYSGNTIYF. The CDR3 DNA follows: TGTGCCAGCAGTTATTCCGGAAACACCATATATTTT. This chain joins TRBV6-2 or TRBV6-3 and TRBJ1-3; D not resolved. Per the germline V gene, CDR1 is MNHEY and CDR2 is SVGEGT. The CDR3 totals 12 residues. V dropped 3 bases and J dropped 4 bases, with 4 bases sitting between them.

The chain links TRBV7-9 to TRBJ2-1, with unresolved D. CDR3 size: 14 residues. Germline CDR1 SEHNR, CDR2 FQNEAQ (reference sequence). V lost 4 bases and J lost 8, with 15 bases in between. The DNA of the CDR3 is TGTGCCAGCAGCTCCCGTAGCACTTTTGATGAGCAGTTCTTC. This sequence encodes CASSSRSTFDEQFF.

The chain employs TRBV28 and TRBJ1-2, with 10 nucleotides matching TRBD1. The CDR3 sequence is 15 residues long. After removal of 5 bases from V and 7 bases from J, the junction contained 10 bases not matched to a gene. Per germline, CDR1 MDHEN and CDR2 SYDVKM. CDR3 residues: CASSVPGQGIRGYTF. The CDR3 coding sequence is TGTGCCAGCAGTGTTCCGGGACAGGGGATACGTGGCTACACCTTC.

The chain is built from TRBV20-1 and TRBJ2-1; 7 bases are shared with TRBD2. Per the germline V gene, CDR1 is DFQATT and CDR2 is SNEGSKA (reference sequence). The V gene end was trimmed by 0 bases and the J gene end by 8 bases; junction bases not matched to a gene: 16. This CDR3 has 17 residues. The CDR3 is CSARDLASGGSMYEQFF. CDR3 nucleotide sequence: TGCAGTGCTAGAGATCTTGCTAGCGGAGGTAGTATGTATGAGCAGTTCTTC.